A selection of T cell receptor beta chains follows, all from one sample in a study of identifying expanded T cells in peripheral blood. Only in-frame clones appear in the TCRdb table, and some are missing; sequencing was by immunoSEQ multiplex PCR. The sample consists of 85,000 to 90,000 clones, approximately 83% of them appearing once. The sequencing input was blood. Every receptor here comes from a person between 18 and 75 years old in good health. CDR3s include the opening cysteine and the closing phenylalanine or tryptophan. The D gene is left open where the match is weak. Size tells how often a clone was seen (once, few, many) or the class of an expanded clone, and some rows leave it out.

J gene: TRBJ2-2; D gene: -; clone size: -; V gene: TRBV6-4; CDR3 DNA: TGTGCCAGCAGTGACTCATTAGGGCTAGAGAGGGAGACCGGGGAGCTGTTTTTT; CDR3 protein: CASSDSLGLERETGELFF
J gene: TRBJ1-6; D gene: -; clone size: -; V gene: TRBV11-1; CDR3 DNA: TGTGCCAGCAGCCCGGGACCCGCGGACTCACCCCTCCACTTT; CDR3 protein: CASSPGPADSPLHF
J gene: TRBJ2-5; D gene: TRBD2; clone size: -; V gene: TRBV6-5; CDR3 DNA: TGTGCCAGCAGTTACTCATCGGGACTAGCGGAGACCCAGTACTTC; CDR3 protein: CASSYSSGLAETQYF
J gene: TRBJ2-7; D gene: -; clone size: once; V gene: TRBV7-2; CDR3 DNA: TGTGCCAGCAGCTTAGTGTCAAACTACGAGCAGTACTTC; CDR3 protein: CASSLVSNYEQYF
J gene: TRBJ1-1; D gene: -; clone size: -; V gene: TRBV9; CDR3 DNA: TGTGCCAGCAGCCAGATCATGGGGAACACTGAAGCTTTCTTT; CDR3 protein: CASSQIMGNTEAFF
J gene: TRBJ2-1; D gene: -; clone size: -; V gene: TRBV5-1; CDR3 DNA: TGCGCCAGCAGCTTGATTGAACCGGACAATGAGCAGTTCTTC; CDR3 protein: CASSLIEPDNEQFF
J gene: TRBJ1-1; D gene: -; clone size: -; V gene: TRBV5-5; CDR3 DNA: TGTGCCAGCAGCTTGACAGGGATGAACACTGAAGCTTTCTTT; CDR3 protein: CASSLTGMNTEAFF
J gene: TRBJ2-3; D gene: -; clone size: -; V gene: TRBV7-9; CDR3 DNA: TGTGCCAGCAGCCTTTCGGCTAGCACAGATACGCAGTATTTT; CDR3 protein: CASSLSASTDTQYF
J gene: TRBJ2-1; D gene: -; clone size: -; V gene: TRBV7-6; CDR3 DNA: TGTGCCAGCAGCTTCCACAATGAGCAGTTCTTC; CDR3 protein: CASSFHNEQFF
J gene: TRBJ2-2; D gene: -; clone size: -; V gene: TRBV7-6; CDR3 DNA: TGTGCCAGCAGCCTAGGCAGGGAAACCGGGGAGCTGTTTTTT; CDR3 protein: CASSLGRETGELFF
J gene: TRBJ1-1; D gene: -; clone size: -; V gene: TRBV21-1; CDR3 DNA: TGTGCCAGCAGCACAAATCGGGATCACGGGACAGAAAACTTGCATGATGAAGCTTTCTTT; CDR3 protein: CASSTNRDHGTENLHDEAFF
J gene: TRBJ2-5; D gene: -; clone size: -; V gene: TRBV5-1; CDR3 DNA: TGCGCCAGCAGCCCCACGTACAGCGGGGAGACCCAGTACTTC; CDR3 protein: CASSPTYSGETQYF
J gene: TRBJ1-2; D gene: -; clone size: -; V gene: TRBV7-9; CDR3 DNA: TGTGCCAGCAGCTTAGTTGAGGGAATAGGCTACACCTTC; CDR3 protein: CASSLVEGIGYTF
J gene: TRBJ2-2; D gene: -; clone size: -; V gene: TRBV5-4; CDR3 DNA: TGTCCGAGCGAGGGTGAGGGAGAAAAAAAGAACACCGGGGAGCTGTTTTTT; CDR3 protein: CPSEGEGEKKNTGELFF
J gene: TRBJ1-2; D gene: -; clone size: -; V gene: TRBV7-2; CDR3 DNA: TGTGCCAGCAGCTTAATGAGCGGCTACACCTTC; CDR3 protein: CASSLMSGYTF
J gene: TRBJ2-5; D gene: -; clone size: once; V gene: TRBV2; CDR3 DNA: TGTGCCAGCAGTGAGATGCGGGAAGAGACCCAGTACTTC; CDR3 protein: CASSEMREETQYF
J gene: TRBJ1-2; D gene: -; clone size: -; V gene: TRBV27; CDR3 DNA: TGTGCCAGCAGTTCCCTACTTTGGGGGTACGACTATGGCTACACCTTC; CDR3 protein: CASSSLLWGYDYGYTF
J gene: TRBJ1-1; D gene: -; clone size: -; V gene: TRBV18; CDR3 DNA: TGTGCCAGCTCACCACGGGAACGGGTGAACACTGAAGCTTTCTTT; CDR3 protein: CASSPRERVNTEAFF
J gene: TRBJ1-2; D gene: TRBD1; clone size: -; V gene: TRBV9; CDR3 DNA: TGTGCCAGCAGCGCACAGGGGGCTTTTGGCTACACCTTC; CDR3 protein: CASSAQGAFGYTF
J gene: TRBJ2-5; D gene: -; clone size: -; V gene: TRBV7-2; CDR3 DNA: TGTGCCAGCAGCTTAGTAACAGGAAAAGAGACCCAGTACTTC; CDR3 protein: CASSLVTGKETQYF
J gene: TRBJ1-1; D gene: -; clone size: -; V gene: TRBV6-5; CDR3 DNA: TGTGCCAGCAGTTACTCGACCCCCAGGGCCGGGACTGAAGCTTTCTTT; CDR3 protein: CASSYSTPRAGTEAFF
J gene: TRBJ1-5; D gene: -; clone size: -; V gene: TRBV6-1; CDR3 DNA: TGTGCCAGCAGTGAAGGGCAGGCAAATCAGCCCCAGCATTTT; CDR3 protein: CASSEGQANQPQHF